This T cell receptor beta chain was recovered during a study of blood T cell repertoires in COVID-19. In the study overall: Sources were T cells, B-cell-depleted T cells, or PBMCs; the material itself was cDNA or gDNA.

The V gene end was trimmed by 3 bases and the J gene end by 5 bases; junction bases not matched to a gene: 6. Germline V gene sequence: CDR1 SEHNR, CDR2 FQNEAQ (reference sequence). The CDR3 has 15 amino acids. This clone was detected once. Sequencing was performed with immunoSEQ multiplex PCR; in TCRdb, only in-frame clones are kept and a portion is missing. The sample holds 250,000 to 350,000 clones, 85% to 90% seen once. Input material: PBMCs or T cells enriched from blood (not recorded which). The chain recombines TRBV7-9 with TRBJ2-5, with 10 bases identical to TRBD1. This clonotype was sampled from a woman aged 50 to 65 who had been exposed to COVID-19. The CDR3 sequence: CASSFHAGQGETQYF. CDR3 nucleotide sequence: TGTGCCAGCAGCTTTCATGCGGGACAGGGGGAGACCCAGTACTTC.